One and the same sample provided the 26 T cell receptor beta chains below, sequenced in a study of OX40 agonist ivuxolimab in advanced cancers. Assay used: immunoSEQ multiplex PCR; TCRdb lists only in-frame clones, some missing. In the table there are 60,000 to 75,000 clones, about 91% of which are singletons. Sequencing used CD4+ or CD8+ T cells sorted from blood, obtained in a trial of the OX40 agonist ivuxolimab. These receptors originate from an adult with an advanced solid tumor such as melanoma, head and neck, liver or kidney cancer.

This chain joins TRBV6-6 and TRBJ1-5, with D unclear. Between the trimmed V and J ends, which lost 0 bases and 7 bases, there was a span of 10 bases. The length of the CDR3 is 14 residues. Germline V lookup: CDR1 MNHNY, CDR2 SVGAGI (reference sequence). CDR3 sequence: CASSYSGERQPQHF. As DNA, the CDR3 is TGTGCCAGCAGTTACTCCGGGGAACGGCAGCCCCAGCATTTT.

The CDR3 loop is CASSPPGQGGNQPQHF. The CDR3 DNA reads as TGTGCCAGCTCACCCCCGGGACAGGGAGGGAATCAGCCCCAGCATTTT. The chain employs TRBV18 and TRBJ1-5, with 9 bases identical to TRBD1. V lost 3 bases and J lost 4; bases outside the gene matches: 7. The CDR3 consists of 16 residues. The germline V gene encodes CDR1 KGHSH and CDR2 LQKENI.

CDR3 nucleotides: TGTGCCATCAGTGAGCCTGGGACAGGGGAATCCTATGGCTACACCTTC. Protein product: CAISEPGTGESYGYTF. V and J are TRBV10-3 and TRBJ1-2; 10 bases agree with TRBD1. The junction had 7 bases not matched to a gene; V was cut back by 2 bases and J by 4 bases. This CDR3 is 16 amino acids long. Germline V gene lookup returns CDR1 ENHRY and CDR2 SYGVKD.

For this clone: This same CDR3 is encoded by further DNA sequences in the sample. This rearrangement joins TRBV7-2 to TRBJ2-7, with D possibly being TRBD1 or TRBD2 (6 bases each). V lost 1 base and J lost 3, with 7 bases in between. CDR1 is SGHTA, CDR2 FQGNSA, per germline. CDR3 size: 13 residues. The CDR3: CASSLEGGYEQYF. In DNA form, the CDR3 reads TGTGCCAGCAGCTTAGAGGGGGGCTACGAGCAGTACTTC.

This chain links TRBV5-1 with TRBJ1-4; D is perhaps TRBD1 (5 bases). The ends were cut back, 4 bases at V and 0 bases at J, with 13 bases in the middle. The CDR3 consists of 16 residues. The germline V gene has CDR1 SGHRS and CDR2 YFSETQ. CDR3 in amino acids: CASSPGTQATNEKLFF. In DNA form, the CDR3 reads TGCGCCAGCAGCCCCGGGACCCAAGCAACTAATGAAAAACTGTTTTTT.

A note on this clone: The junction shows a germline mismatch at one end, possibly a read error. The chain carries TRBV29-1 and TRBJ2-3, with a tentative D call TRBD2 (5 bases). The CDR3 has 13 amino acids. Germline CDR1 and CDR2: SQVTM and ANQGSEA. Here the CDR3 reads CSVEKPSGKDVGF. CDR3 sequence (DNA): TGCAGCGTTGAAAAACCCTCCGGGAAGGACGTGGGTTTT.

This chain joins TRBV6-1 and TRBJ1-4, with unresolved D. CDR1 and CDR2 (germline): MNHNS, SASEGT. The CDR3 runs to 14 residues. Trimming left V 7 bases short and J 8 bases short, with 17 bases between. Here the CDR3 reads CASTPRRGLEKLFF. The CDR3 coding sequence is TGTGCCAGCACCCCCCGACGGGGTTTGGAAAAACTGTTTTTT.

This clone has only one observation. The gene calls are TRBV6-1 and TRBJ1-1, with D perhaps matching TRBD1 (5 bases). The CDR3 sequence is 15 residues long. The germline V gene encodes CDR1 MNHNS and CDR2 SASEGT. The V end lost 3 bases, the J end lost 5 bases, and 16 bases lay between the germline ends. This CDR3 reads CASSEGTAQRTEAFF. CDR3 sequence (DNA): TGTGCCAGCAGTGAGGGGACTGCCCAAAGGACTGAAGCTTTCTTT.

V usage is TRBV5-1 and J usage is TRBJ2-7; TRBD1 aligns across 10 bases. Germline V gene sequence: CDR1 SGHRS, CDR2 YFSETQ. V dropped 4 bases and J dropped 4; count of bases not matched to a gene: 5. The CDR3 has 14 residues. The CDR3 bases are TGCGCCAGCAGCACCGGGACAGGGGTTTACGAGCAGTACTTC. Translating gives CASSTGTGVYEQYF.

The chain joins TRBV9 to TRBJ2-2; TRBD2 might be the D (6 bases). V was clipped by 3 bases and J by 0 bases, with 12 bases between them. The CDR3 consists of 16 residues. Germline V gives CDR1 SGDLS, CDR2 YYNGEE. This CDR3 is CASSGGTGSNTGELFF. The CDR3 DNA reads TGTGCCAGCAGCGGTGGGACTGGCTCGAACACCGGGGAGCTGTTTTTT.

The chain has TRBV5-5 and TRBJ2-1; D call uncertain. Germline V gives CDR1 SGHKS, CDR2 YYEKEE (reference sequence). The CDR3 contains 18 residues. Between the trimmed V and J ends, which lost 0 bases and 0 bases, there was a span of 16 bases. CDR3: CASSLEIPTSSSYNEQFF. The CDR3 DNA sequence: TGTGCCAGCAGCTTGGAGATACCCACCTCGAGCTCCTACAATGAGCAGTTCTTC.

This clone was detected only once. V and J are TRBV6-1 and TRBJ2-1; a possible D gene is TRBD1 (5 bases). This CDR3 contains 14 residues. Germline V gives CDR1 MNHNS, CDR2 SASEGT. Trimming cost V 2 bases and J 10 bases, with 15 bases left between them. Here the CDR3 reads CASSEMVQGREQFF. The CDR3 nucleotides are TGTGCCAGCAGTGAAATGGTCCAGGGAAGGGAGCAGTTCTTC.

CDR3 sequence: CAWSVLSGLAGGPVEQFF. The CDR3 region has the DNA TGTGCCTGGAGTGTACTGTCAGGGCTAGCGGGAGGGCCAGTTGAGCAGTTCTTC. The J gene is TRBJ2-1, the V gene TRBV30; 12 bases are a match to TRBD2. Germline V gene sequence: CDR1 GTSNPN, CDR2 SVGIG (reference sequence). The CDR3 length is 18 residues. With V trimmed by 0 bases and J by 9 bases, 15 bases remained unmatched.

In DNA form, the CDR3 reads TGCGCCAGCAGCTTGCAGCCTAGCGTCTCCTACGAGCAGTACTTC. It translates to CASSLQPSVSYEQYF. This chain links TRBV5-1 with TRBJ2-7; tentative D call: TRBD2 (6 bases). Germline V gene data show CDR1 as SGHRS and CDR2 as YFSETQ. The CDR3 spans 15 residues. Deletions cut 1 base from V and 0 bases from J, with 11 bases between. Supplemented by reference TRBV5-1 and TRBJ2-7, the full variable domain reads KAGVTQTPRYLIKTRGQQVTLSCSPISGHRSVSWYQQTPGQGLQFLFEYFSETQRNKGNFPGRFSGRQFSNSRSEMNVSTLELGDSALYLCASSLQPSVSYEQYFGPGTRLTVT.

The CDR3 protein is CASSLEGRESYEQYF. In nucleotides, the CDR3 is TGCGCCAGCAGCTTGGAGGGGCGGGAGTCCTACGAGCAGTACTTC. This rearrangement joins TRBV5-1 to TRBJ2-7; 7 nucleotides match TRBD2. The CDR3 has 15 residues. CDR1 is SGHRS and CDR2 is YFSETQ in the germline V gene. The J segment lost 1 base and the V segment lost 0 bases, leaving 4 bases of the junction unmatched.

The chain joins TRBV28 to TRBJ2-7; D unresolved. Deletions cut 3 bases from V and 0 bases from J, with 9 bases between. The germline V gene has CDR1 MDHEN and CDR2 SYDVKM. This CDR3 spans 14 amino acids. DNA of the CDR3: TGTGCCAGCAGTTTTTTTACGAACTCCTACGAGCAGTACTTC. Translation: CASSFFTNSYEQYF.

This clone has just one count. V gene TRBV5-4 combines with J gene TRBJ1-2; 7 nucleotides line up with TRBD1. Trimming removed 4 bases from V and 3 bases from J; junction bases left unmatched: 6. Germline loops: CDR1 SGHNT, CDR2 YYREEE (reference sequence). The CDR3 length is 14 residues. CDR3 coding DNA: TGTGCCAGCAGCCTTCGAGGGGGCTACTATGGCTACACCTTC. Protein: CASSLRGGYYGYTF.

The chain carries TRBV7-2 and TRBJ2-1; tentative D call: TRBD2 (6 bases). V shed 5 bases and J shed 10 bases, with 18 bases lying between them. The CDR3 extends over 14 amino acids. The germline CDR1 and CDR2 sequences are SGHTA and FQGNSA. The CDR3 coding sequence is TGTGCCAGCAGCCAGGGCCGGGGGAGCCAAGAGCAGTTCTTC. Translating gives CASSQGRGSQEQFF. Full variable domain (rest looked up from reference TRBV7-2 and TRBJ2-1): GAGVSQSPSNKVTEKGKDVELRCDPISGHTALYWYRQSLGQGLEFLIYFQGNSAPDKSGLPSDRFSAERTGGSVSTLTIQRTQQEDSAVYLCASSQGRGSQEQFFGPGTRLTVL.

The chain carries TRBV7-2 and TRBJ1-1; D is perhaps TRBD1 (5 bases). This CDR3 is 14 amino acids long. The V and J ends lost 1 base and 5 bases respectively, with 11 bases between them. The germline CDR1 and CDR2 sequences are SGHTA and FQGNSA. Written as DNA, the CDR3 is TGTGCCAGCAGCTTAGAGAGTTGGGGGACTGAAGCTTTCTTT. It specifies CASSLESWGTEAFF.

The chain has TRBV4-1 and TRBJ1-1; a possible D gene is TRBD1 (5 bases). V was clipped by 5 bases and J by 2 bases, with 15 bases between them. The CDR3 has 15 residues. The V gene's germline CDR1 is MGHRA and CDR2 YSYEKL. The CDR3 protein is CASSVSDSANTEAFF. The CDR3 DNA reads TGCGCCAGCAGCGTGTCCGACAGCGCAAACACTGAAGCTTTCTTT.

This chain uses TRBV7-9 with TRBJ2-5; TRBD2 aligns across 10 bases. Germline loops: CDR1 SEHNR, CDR2 FQNEAQ (reference sequence). The CDR3 has 15 amino acids. The trim removed 1 base at V and 5 bases at J, leaving 4 bases unmatched. CDR3 loop: CASSLVAGGKETQYF. The DNA for the CDR3 is TGTGCCAGCAGCTTAGTAGCGGGGGGAAAGGAGACCCAGTACTTC.

This clone was counted once. V and J are TRBV19 and TRBJ1-2; tentative D call: TRBD1 (5 bases). Germline V CDR1 and CDR2: LNHDA, SQIVND (reference sequence). Trimming left V 5 bases short and J 8 bases short, with 15 bases between. CDR3 length: 13 residues. CDR3 DNA sequence: TGTGCCAGTAGTCTCCGGGACCGAGGGGGCTACACCTTC. Translated, it gives CASSLRDRGGYTF. The variable domain in full, with the rest retrieved from reference TRBV19 and TRBJ1-2, is DGGITQSPKYLFRKEGQNVTLSCEQNLNHDAMYWYRQDPGQGLRLIYYSQIVNDFQKGDIAEGYSVSREKKESFPLTVTSAQKNPTAFYLCASSLRDRGGYTFGSGTRLTVV.

The chain joins TRBV7-8 to TRBJ2-1, with 7 bases aligning to TRBD2. There are 14 residues in the CDR3. The ends lost 4 bases at V and 9 bases at J; junction bases unmatched: 9. The V gene's germline CDR1 is SGHVS and CDR2 FQNEAQ. The CDR3 bases are TGTGCCAGCAGCTGGGGTGCGGGAGATGGTGAGCAGTTCTTC. Translation gives CASSWGAGDGEQFF.

The V call is TRBV10-3, the J call TRBJ2-1; 7 nucleotides agree with TRBD2. The CDR3 totals 17 residues. V gave up 6 bases and J gave up 6 bases; unmatched junction bases: 17. The germline V gene has CDR1 ENHRY and CDR2 SYGVKD. The CDR3 DNA sequence: TGTGCCATCAGCCCGGGACTAACCCCCCTCCGCGGCAATGAGCAGTTCTTC. Residues: CAISPGLTPLRGNEQFF.

This clone showed up just once. The CDR3 DNA sequence: TGTGCCAGCAGTTTATACCTATACAATGAGCAGTTCTTC. Translated: CASSLYLYNEQFF. This chain links TRBV28 with TRBJ2-1; D is uncertain. The CDR3 runs 13 residues. Germline lookup yields CDR1 MDHEN and CDR2 SYDVKM. V lost 1 base to trimming and J lost 4 bases, with 5 bases between them.

The gene calls are TRBV15 and TRBJ1-2; D gene ambiguous. Germline lookup yields CDR1 LNHNV and CDR2 YYDKDF (reference sequence). The CDR3 is 16 amino acids. V lost 0 bases, J lost 5 bases, and 16 bases lay in between. CDR3 region: CATSREGSRAPYGYTF. The CDR3 region has the DNA TGTGCCACCAGCAGAGAAGGCAGTCGAGCCCCTTATGGCTACACCTTC.